This T cell receptor (beta chain) originates from a study of T cell repertoires in cytomegalovirus infection (dated by TCRdb to between 2018 and 2021). About the study as a whole: Alongside well-studied HLA-B-restricted epitopes, the peptide stimulations were aimed at recently identified HLA-C-restricted CMV epitopes, whose presentation resists viral immunomodulation. Donor HLA type was relevant to the analysis, as public TCR beta signatures indicated carriage of CMV infection together with the matching HLA type.

V was cut back by 3 bases and J by 5 bases, leaving a gap of 8 bases between them. The CDR3 covers 13 residues, taking in both the cysteine and the phenylalanine. The DNA shown is the 39-base CDR3, in frame from base 1. The germline V gene (reference sequence) provides CDR1 LNHDA and CDR2 SQIVND. Read against the paper, the sample's treatment or condition label means: in vitro stimulation with specific CMV peptide epitopes to enrich CMV-specific T cells. Turning to this clonotype: Its recognized antigen is unknown. No clone much larger than this one lies a single base away; base qualities are absent.

Paper-wide results and their limitations: In both this cohort and an independent cohort of a few hundred donors, the cumulative frequency of public TCR beta family members distinguished carriers of CMV infection plus the relevant HLA type. The ex vivo response was dominated by HLA-C-restricted CMV-specific TCR beta clonotypes, and the single most frequent clonotype in two of eight donors was supplied by these HLA-C-restricted clonotypes.

Sequencing was carried out with an Illumina HiSeq 1500. TCRdb's own reprocessing of the public reads used fastp at Q25 and MiXCR and kept productive beta chains. Records with the same CDR3 protein are collapsed into one entry carrying the most frequent genes and DNA. The sample includes 650,000 to 850,000 distinct CDR3 sequences, with 25% to 30% observed a single time. The ten largest clonotypes hold over 10% of the sample. The receptor chain draws on TRBV19 and TRBJ2-1; there is no confident call for the D gene. The source was cultured CD8+ T cells from PBMCs, collected from culture after CMV antigen stimulation. The clonotype originates from a human donor in good health (CMV status not recorded). Some clones in this sample may be carry-over from other donors' samples. The nucleotides read TGTGCCAGTAGTATTATCTCTGACAATGAGCAGTTCTTC. This gives the protein CASSIISDNEQFF.